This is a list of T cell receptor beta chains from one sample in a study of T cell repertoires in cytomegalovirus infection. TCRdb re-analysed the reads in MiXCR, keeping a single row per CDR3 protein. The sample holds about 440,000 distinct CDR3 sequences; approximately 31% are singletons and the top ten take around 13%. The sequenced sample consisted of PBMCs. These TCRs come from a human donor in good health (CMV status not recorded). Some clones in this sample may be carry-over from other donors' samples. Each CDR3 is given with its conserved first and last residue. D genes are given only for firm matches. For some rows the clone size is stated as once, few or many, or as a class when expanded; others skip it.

cdr3_aa: CASSLRTGRVNYGYTF
cdr3_nt: TGTGCCAGTAGTCTACGGACAGGGAGAGTGAACTATGGCTACACCTTC
v_call: TRBV19
clone_size: .
j_call: TRBJ1-2
d_call: TRBD1

cdr3_aa: CASRGTGAYEQYF
cdr3_nt: TGTGCCAGCCGTGGGACAGGGGCATACGAGCAGTACTTC
v_call: TRBV6-2/TRBV6-3
clone_size: few
j_call: TRBJ2-7
d_call: TRBD1

cdr3_aa: CASSLRKGRVDEKLFF
cdr3_nt: TGTGCCAGCAGCTTAAGGAAGGGAAGGGTGGATGAAAAACTGTTTTTT
v_call: TRBV7-4
clone_size: .
j_call: TRBJ1-4
d_call: .

cdr3_aa: CSSRGRMGRVGETQYF
cdr3_nt: TGCAGTTCTAGGGGGAGGATGGGGCGGGTGGGAGAGACCCAGTACTTC
v_call: TRBV20-1
clone_size: .
j_call: TRBJ2-5
d_call: .

cdr3_aa: CASSHVHGPNTGELFF
cdr3_nt: TGTGCCAGCAGCCATGTTCACGGTCCCAACACCGGGGAGCTGTTTTTT
v_call: TRBV2
clone_size: few
j_call: TRBJ2-2
d_call: .

cdr3_aa: CASSEDGAGTSYEQYF
cdr3_nt: TGTGCCAGCAGTGAAGATGGGGCAGGGACCTCCTACGAGCAGTACTTC
v_call: TRBV6-1
clone_size: many
j_call: TRBJ2-7
d_call: .

cdr3_aa: CASSPRGTGAETQYF
cdr3_nt: TGTGCCAGCAGCCCCCGAGGAACAGGGGCAGAGACCCAGTACTTC
v_call: TRBV7-2
clone_size: many
j_call: TRBJ2-5
d_call: TRBD1

cdr3_aa: CASSQNLHQPQHF
cdr3_nt: TGTGCCAGCAGCCAGAACCTACATCAGCCCCAGCATTTT
v_call: TRBV3-1
clone_size: .
j_call: TRBJ1-5
d_call: .

cdr3_aa: CATSRTRDSYNEQFF
cdr3_nt: TGTGCCACCAGCAGAACTCGGGACTCCTACAATGAGCAGTTCTTC
v_call: TRBV15
clone_size: .
j_call: TRBJ2-1
d_call: .

cdr3_aa: CASSPWLAGGTGELFF
cdr3_nt: TGTGCCAGCAGCCCCTGGCTAGCGGGAGGTACCGGGGAGCTGTTTTTT
v_call: TRBV14
clone_size: .
j_call: TRBJ2-2
d_call: TRBD2

cdr3_aa: CASSPIGRGFVDEQFF
cdr3_nt: TGTGCCAGCAGCCCGATTGGAAGGGGCTTTGTCGATGAGCAGTTCTTC
v_call: TRBV14
clone_size: few
j_call: TRBJ2-1
d_call: .

cdr3_aa: CASSLAGGNDEAFF
cdr3_nt: TGTGCCAGCAGCTTAGCGGGCGGCAACGATGAAGCTTTCTTT
v_call: TRBV7-6
clone_size: .
j_call: TRBJ1-1
d_call: .

cdr3_aa: CASSLGAEAEAFF
cdr3_nt: TGTGCCAGCAGCTTGGGGGCGGAAGCTGAAGCTTTCTTT
v_call: TRBV5-4
clone_size: .
j_call: TRBJ1-1
d_call: .

cdr3_aa: CASSLSRDTEAFF
cdr3_nt: TGTGCCAGCAGTCTTTCCAGGGACACTGAAGCTTTCTTT
v_call: TRBV25-1
clone_size: few
j_call: TRBJ1-1
d_call: .

cdr3_aa: CASSQDRLAIQYF
cdr3_nt: TGTGCCAGCAGCCAGGACAGGTTAGCAATCCAGTACTTC
v_call: TRBV7-2
clone_size: .
j_call: TRBJ2-7
d_call: TRBD1

cdr3_aa: CASSLAGTGIDEQFF
cdr3_nt: TGTGCCAGCAGCTTGGCCGGGACAGGGATAGATGAGCAGTTCTTC
v_call: TRBV7-8
clone_size: .
j_call: TRBJ2-1
d_call: TRBD1

cdr3_aa: CASSYSPLAVWELFF
cdr3_nt: TGTGCCAGCAGTTACTCACCGCTAGCGGTGTGGGAGCTGTTTTTT
v_call: TRBV6-2/TRBV6-3
clone_size: few
j_call: TRBJ2-2
d_call: TRBD2

cdr3_aa: CASSLGGGVYTF
cdr3_nt: TGTGCCAGCAGCTTAGGGGGAGGTGTCTACACATTC
v_call: TRBV7-2
clone_size: .
j_call: TRBJ1-2
d_call: .

cdr3_aa: CASSHREEPQHF
cdr3_nt: TGTGCCAGCAGTCACAGGGAGGAGCCCCAGCATTTT
v_call: TRBV6-8
clone_size: .
j_call: TRBJ1-5
d_call: .

cdr3_aa: CASSPQGFGYTF
cdr3_nt: TGTGCCAGCAGTCCTCAGGGTTTCGGCTACACCTTC
v_call: TRBV12-3/TRBV12-4
clone_size: .
j_call: TRBJ1-2
d_call: .

cdr3_aa: CASSYGVEPQHF
cdr3_nt: TGTGCCAGCAGTTACGGAGTCGAGCCCCAGCATTTT
v_call: TRBV6-8
clone_size: .
j_call: TRBJ1-5
d_call: .

cdr3_aa: CASSFDTGRTEAFF
cdr3_nt: TGTGCCAGCAGCTTCGACACGGGCCGAACTGAAGCTTTCTTT
v_call: TRBV28
clone_size: .
j_call: TRBJ1-1
d_call: .

cdr3_aa: CSSGGDDNSYNEQFF
cdr3_nt: TGCAGTTCTGGGGGGGATGATAACTCCTACAATGAGCAGTTCTTC
v_call: TRBV20-1
clone_size: .
j_call: TRBJ2-1
d_call: TRBD2

cdr3_aa: CASSQVGGLSTGANVLTF
cdr3_nt: TGCGCCAGCAGCCAAGTCGGGGGGTTGTCGACCGGGGCCAACGTCCTGACTTTC
v_call: TRBV4-3
clone_size: .
j_call: TRBJ2-6
d_call: TRBD2

cdr3_aa: CSASAGSVLNQPQHF
cdr3_nt: TGCAGTGCTAGCGCGGGGTCAGTCTTAAATCAGCCCCAGCATTTT
v_call: TRBV20-1
clone_size: .
j_call: TRBJ1-5
d_call: .

cdr3_aa: CASSQTREAFF
cdr3_nt: TGTGCCAGCAGTCAAACACGTGAAGCTTTCTTT
v_call: TRBV12-3/TRBV12-4
clone_size: .
j_call: TRBJ1-1
d_call: .

cdr3_aa: CASSLGDGNQPQHF
cdr3_nt: TGTGCCAGCAGCTTGGGGGATGGGAATCAGCCCCAGCATTTT
v_call: TRBV7-2
clone_size: many
j_call: TRBJ1-5
d_call: .

cdr3_aa: CASSLAPVNTEDFF
cdr3_nt: TGTGCCAGCAGCTTAGCGCCTGTTAACACTGAAGATTTCTTT
v_call: TRBV7-2
clone_size: .
j_call: TRBJ1-1
d_call: .

cdr3_aa: CASSPPGFF
cdr3_nt: TGTGCCAGCAGTCCCCCAGGGTTCTTT
v_call: TRBV28
clone_size: .
j_call: TRBJ1-1
d_call: .

cdr3_aa: CASSFGTSWNEQFF
cdr3_nt: TGTGCCAGCAGTTTCGGGACATCCTGGAATGAGCAGTTCTTC
v_call: TRBV12-3/TRBV12-4
clone_size: many
j_call: TRBJ2-1
d_call: .

cdr3_aa: CASRQGVGGYTF
cdr3_nt: TGTGCCAGCAGACAGGGGGTTGGAGGCTACACCTTC
v_call: TRBV6-5
clone_size: .
j_call: TRBJ1-2
d_call: TRBD1

cdr3_aa: CASSTRPGGSQPQHF
cdr3_nt: TGTGCCAGTAGTACCCGCCCCGGGGGGTCTCAGCCCCAGCATTTT
v_call: TRBV19
clone_size: .
j_call: TRBJ1-5
d_call: .

cdr3_aa: CASSSFVGNTEAFF
cdr3_nt: TGTGCCAGCAGCTCTTTCGTGGGGAACACTGAAGCTTTCTTT
v_call: TRBV14
clone_size: .
j_call: TRBJ1-1
d_call: .

cdr3_aa: CASSPLGDQPQHF
cdr3_nt: TGTGCCAGCAGTCCACTTGGGGATCAGCCCCAGCATTTT
v_call: TRBV28
clone_size: many
j_call: TRBJ1-5
d_call: .

cdr3_aa: CASSPGQSRSGNTIYF
cdr3_nt: TGTGCCAGCAGCCCGGGACAGAGCCGCTCTGGAAACACCATATATTTT
v_call: TRBV5-4
clone_size: .
j_call: TRBJ1-3
d_call: TRBD1

cdr3_aa: CASSPNRRDRLINTEAFF
cdr3_nt: TGTGCCAGCAGCCCGAACAGGCGGGACAGGCTTATTAACACTGAAGCTTTCTTT
v_call: TRBV7-8
clone_size: .
j_call: TRBJ1-1
d_call: TRBD1

cdr3_aa: CASSLRTGGDTEAFF
cdr3_nt: TGTGCCAGCAGCCTCCGGACAGGGGGAGACACTGAAGCTTTCTTT
v_call: TRBV11-2
clone_size: many
j_call: TRBJ1-1
d_call: TRBD1

cdr3_aa: CASSQEVGFTVGQYF
cdr3_nt: TGCGCCAGCAGCCAAGAAGTGGGATTTACGGTTGGGCAGTACTTC
v_call: TRBV4-1
clone_size: .
j_call: TRBJ2-7
d_call: .

cdr3_aa: CASSARDSPSGAKNIQYF
cdr3_nt: TGTGCCAGCAGCGCCCGGGACAGCCCCTCGGGTGCCAAAAACATTCAGTACTTC
v_call: TRBV7-2
clone_size: many
j_call: TRBJ2-4
d_call: TRBD1

cdr3_aa: CASRRGTSGAKNIQYF
cdr3_nt: TGTGCCAGCCGGCGAGGGACTAGCGGAGCCAAAAACATTCAGTACTTC
v_call: TRBV2
clone_size: few
j_call: TRBJ2-4
d_call: TRBD2

cdr3_aa: CASRQFGNQPQHF
cdr3_nt: TGTGCCAGTAGACAGTTCGGCAATCAGCCCCAGCATTTT
v_call: TRBV19
clone_size: few
j_call: TRBJ1-5
d_call: .

cdr3_aa: CASSQAQNTEAFF
cdr3_nt: TGTGCCAGCAGCCAAGCCCAGAACACTGAAGCTTTCTTT
v_call: TRBV4-2
clone_size: .
j_call: TRBJ1-1
d_call: .

cdr3_aa: CASSIRPNSNQPQHF
cdr3_nt: TGTGCCAGTAGTATTCGGCCGAATAGCAATCAGCCCCAGCATTTT
v_call: TRBV19
clone_size: many
j_call: TRBJ1-5
d_call: .

cdr3_aa: CASSLQGPLNQPQHF
cdr3_nt: TGTGCCAGCAGCTTGCAGGGACCGCTCAATCAGCCCCAGCATTTT
v_call: TRBV7-8
clone_size: .
j_call: TRBJ1-5
d_call: .

cdr3_aa: CASSSSGVRNTGELFF
cdr3_nt: TGTGCCAGCAGCTCTTCGGGGGTGCGGAACACCGGGGAGCTGTTTTTT
v_call: TRBV11-2
clone_size: few
j_call: TRBJ2-2
d_call: .

cdr3_aa: CASSLAVESSYNSPLHF
cdr3_nt: TGCGCCAGCAGCTTGGCCGTAGAAAGCTCCTATAATTCACCCCTCCACTTT
v_call: TRBV5-1
clone_size: many
j_call: TRBJ1-6
d_call: .

cdr3_aa: CVSSRKGVPNEKLFF
cdr3_nt: TGTGTTAGTAGTCGGAAGGGGGTTCCGAATGAAAAACTGTTTTTT
v_call: TRBV2
clone_size: .
j_call: TRBJ1-4
d_call: .

cdr3_aa: CASSQDGTPRSGELFF
cdr3_nt: TGCGCCAGCAGCCAAGACGGGACACCGAGGTCCGGGGAGCTGTTTTTT
v_call: TRBV4-1
clone_size: few
j_call: TRBJ2-2
d_call: .